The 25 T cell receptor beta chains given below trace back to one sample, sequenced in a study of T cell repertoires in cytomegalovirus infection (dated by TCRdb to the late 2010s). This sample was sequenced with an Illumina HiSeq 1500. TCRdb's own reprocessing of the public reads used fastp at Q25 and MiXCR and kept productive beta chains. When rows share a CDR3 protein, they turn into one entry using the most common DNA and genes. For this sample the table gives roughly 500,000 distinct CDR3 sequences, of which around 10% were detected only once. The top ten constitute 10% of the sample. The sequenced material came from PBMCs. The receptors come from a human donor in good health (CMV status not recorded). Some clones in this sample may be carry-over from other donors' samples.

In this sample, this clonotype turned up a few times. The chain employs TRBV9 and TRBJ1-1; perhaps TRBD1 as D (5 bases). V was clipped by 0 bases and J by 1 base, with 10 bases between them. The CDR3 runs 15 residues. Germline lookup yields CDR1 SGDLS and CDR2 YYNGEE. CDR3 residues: CASSVVGTGNTEAFF. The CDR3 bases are TGTGCCAGCAGCGTAGTGGGGACGGGGAACACTGAAGCTTTCTTT.

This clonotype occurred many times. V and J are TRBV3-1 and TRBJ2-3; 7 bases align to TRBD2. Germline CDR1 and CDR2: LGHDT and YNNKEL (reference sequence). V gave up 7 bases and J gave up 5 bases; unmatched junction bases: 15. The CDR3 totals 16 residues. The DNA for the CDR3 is TGTGCCAGCACTAGAAACAGCGGGGAGATGAGAGATACGCAGTATTTT. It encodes CASTRNSGEMRDTQYF.

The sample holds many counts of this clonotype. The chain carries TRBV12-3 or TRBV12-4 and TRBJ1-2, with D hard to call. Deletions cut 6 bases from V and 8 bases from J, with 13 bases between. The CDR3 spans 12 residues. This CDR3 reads CASRTGNRGYTF. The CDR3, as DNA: TGTGCCAGCAGGACCGGGAATCGAGGCTACACCTTC.

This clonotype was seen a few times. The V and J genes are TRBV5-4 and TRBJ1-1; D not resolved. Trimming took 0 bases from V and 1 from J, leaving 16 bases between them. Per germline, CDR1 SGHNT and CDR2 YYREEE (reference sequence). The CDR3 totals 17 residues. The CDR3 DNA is TGTGCCAGCAGCTTGGCACGCGTTCGAGGATCGAACACTGAAGCTTTCTTT. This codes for CASSLARVRGSNTEAFF.

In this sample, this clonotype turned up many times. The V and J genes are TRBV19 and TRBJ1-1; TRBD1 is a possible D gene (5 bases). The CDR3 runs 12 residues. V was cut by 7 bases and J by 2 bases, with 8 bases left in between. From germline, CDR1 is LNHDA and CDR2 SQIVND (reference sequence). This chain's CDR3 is CASTGFNTEAFF. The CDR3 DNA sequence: TGTGCCAGTACAGGGTTCAACACTGAAGCTTTCTTT.

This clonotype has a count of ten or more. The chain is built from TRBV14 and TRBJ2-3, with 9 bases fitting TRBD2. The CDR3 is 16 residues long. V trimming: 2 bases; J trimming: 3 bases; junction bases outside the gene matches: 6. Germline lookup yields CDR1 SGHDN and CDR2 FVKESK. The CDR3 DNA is TGTGCCAGCAGCCAAAGAGCGGGAGGTTGGACAGATACGCAGTATTTT. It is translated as CASSQRAGGWTDTQYF.

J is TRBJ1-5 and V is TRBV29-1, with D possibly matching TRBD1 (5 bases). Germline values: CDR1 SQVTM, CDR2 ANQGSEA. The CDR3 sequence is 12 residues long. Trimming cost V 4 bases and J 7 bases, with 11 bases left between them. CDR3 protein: CSVGDGQQPQHF. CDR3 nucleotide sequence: TGCAGCGTTGGGGACGGTCAACAGCCCCAGCATTTT.

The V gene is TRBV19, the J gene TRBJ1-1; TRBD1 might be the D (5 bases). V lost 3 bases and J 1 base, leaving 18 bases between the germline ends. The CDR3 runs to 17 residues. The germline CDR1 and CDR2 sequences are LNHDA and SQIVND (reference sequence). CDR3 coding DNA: TGTGCCAGTAGTATGGGGTCGGGGCGGCCTGGGAACACTGAAGCTTTCTTT. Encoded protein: CASSMGSGRPGNTEAFF.

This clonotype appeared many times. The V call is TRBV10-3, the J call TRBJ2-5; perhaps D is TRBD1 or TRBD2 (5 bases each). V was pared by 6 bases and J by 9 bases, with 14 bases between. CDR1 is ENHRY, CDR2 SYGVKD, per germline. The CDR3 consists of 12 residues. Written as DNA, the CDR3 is TGTGCCATCAGAGGACGGGACGAAGCCCAGTACTTC. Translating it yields CAIRGRDEAQYF.

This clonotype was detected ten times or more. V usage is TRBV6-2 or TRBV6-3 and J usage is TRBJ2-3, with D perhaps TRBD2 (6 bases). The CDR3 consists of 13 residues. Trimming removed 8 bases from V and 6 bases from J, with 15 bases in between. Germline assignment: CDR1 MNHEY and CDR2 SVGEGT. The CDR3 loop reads CASRKGGSDTQYF. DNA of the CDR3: TGTGCCAGCCGGAAGGGAGGAAGCGATACGCAGTATTTT.

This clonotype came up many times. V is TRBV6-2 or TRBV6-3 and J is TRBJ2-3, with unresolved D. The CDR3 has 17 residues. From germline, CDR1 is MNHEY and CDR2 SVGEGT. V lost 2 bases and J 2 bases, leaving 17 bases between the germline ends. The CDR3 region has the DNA TGTGCCAGCAGTTACGTCCACGGGTTGGAAAACACAGATACGCAGTATTTT. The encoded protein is CASSYVHGLENTDTQYF.

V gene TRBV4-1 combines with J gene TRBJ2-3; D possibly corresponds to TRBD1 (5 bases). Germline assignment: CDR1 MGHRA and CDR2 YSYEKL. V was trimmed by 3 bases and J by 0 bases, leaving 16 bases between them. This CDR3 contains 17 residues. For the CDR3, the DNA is TGCGCCAGCAGCCACACGACAGCCTCCTCTAGCACAGATACGCAGTATTTT. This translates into CASSHTTASSSTDTQYF.

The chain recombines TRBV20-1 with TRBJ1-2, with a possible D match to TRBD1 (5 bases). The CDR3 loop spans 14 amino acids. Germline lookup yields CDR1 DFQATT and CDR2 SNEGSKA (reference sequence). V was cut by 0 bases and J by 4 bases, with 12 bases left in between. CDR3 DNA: TGCAGTGCTAGAGATCAGGGAAGATCCTATGGCTACACCTTC. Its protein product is CSARDQGRSYGYTF.

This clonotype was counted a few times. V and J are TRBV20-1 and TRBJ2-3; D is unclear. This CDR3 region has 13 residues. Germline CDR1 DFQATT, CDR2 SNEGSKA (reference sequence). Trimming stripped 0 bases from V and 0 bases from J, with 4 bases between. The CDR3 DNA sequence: TGCAGTGCTAGAGACCATAGCACAGATACGCAGTATTTT. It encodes CSARDHSTDTQYF.

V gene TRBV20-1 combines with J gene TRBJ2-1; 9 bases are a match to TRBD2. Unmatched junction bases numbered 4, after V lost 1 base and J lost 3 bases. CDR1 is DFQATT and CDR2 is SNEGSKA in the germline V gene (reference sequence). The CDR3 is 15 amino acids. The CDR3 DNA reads TGCAGTGCTAGAGTGGCTAGCGGGATCTACAATGAGCAGTTCTTC. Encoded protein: CSARVASGIYNEQFF.

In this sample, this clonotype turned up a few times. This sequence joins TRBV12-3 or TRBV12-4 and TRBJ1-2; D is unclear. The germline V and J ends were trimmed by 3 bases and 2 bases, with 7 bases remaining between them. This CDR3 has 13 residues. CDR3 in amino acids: CASSFTVNYGYTF. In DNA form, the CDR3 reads TGTGCCAGCAGTTTCACCGTGAACTATGGCTACACCTTC.

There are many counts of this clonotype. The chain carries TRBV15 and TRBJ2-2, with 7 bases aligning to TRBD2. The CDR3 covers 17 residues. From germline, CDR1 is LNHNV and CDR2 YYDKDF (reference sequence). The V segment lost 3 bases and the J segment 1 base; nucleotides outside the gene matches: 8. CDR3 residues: CATSSSAGLLNTGELFF. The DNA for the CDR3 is TGTGCCACCAGCAGTAGCGCGGGACTACTGAACACCGGGGAGCTGTTTTTT. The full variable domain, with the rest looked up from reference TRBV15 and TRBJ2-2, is DAMVIQNPRYQVTQFGKPVTLSCSQTLNHNVMYWYQQKSSQAPKLLFHYYDKDFNNEADTPDNFQSRRPNTSFCFLDIRSPGLGDTAMYLCATSSSAGLLNTGELFFGEGSRLTVL.

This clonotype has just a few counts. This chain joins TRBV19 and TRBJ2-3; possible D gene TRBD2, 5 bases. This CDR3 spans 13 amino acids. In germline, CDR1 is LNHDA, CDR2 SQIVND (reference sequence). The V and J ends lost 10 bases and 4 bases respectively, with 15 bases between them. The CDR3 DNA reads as TGTGCCACTTGGGCGGGTTTTGCAGATACGCAGTATTTT. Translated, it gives CATWAGFADTQYF.

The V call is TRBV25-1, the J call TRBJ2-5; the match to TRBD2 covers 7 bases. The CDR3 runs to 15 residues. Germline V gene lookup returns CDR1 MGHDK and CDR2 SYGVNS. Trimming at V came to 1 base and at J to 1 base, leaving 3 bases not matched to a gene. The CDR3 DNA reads TGTGCCAGCAGTGAATCGTCTAGCGGCCAAGAGACCCAGTACTTC. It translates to CASSESSSGQETQYF.

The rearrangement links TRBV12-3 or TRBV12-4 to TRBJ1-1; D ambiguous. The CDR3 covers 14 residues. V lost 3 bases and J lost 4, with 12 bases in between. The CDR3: CASSFHGVGTEAFF. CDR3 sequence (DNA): TGTGCCAGCAGTTTTCATGGGGTGGGCACTGAAGCTTTCTTT.

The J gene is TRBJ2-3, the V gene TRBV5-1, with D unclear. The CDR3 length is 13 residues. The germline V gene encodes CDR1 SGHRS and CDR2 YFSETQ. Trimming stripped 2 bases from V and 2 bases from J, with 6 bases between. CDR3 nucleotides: TGCGCCAGCAGCTTTGCATTCACAGATACGCAGTATTTT. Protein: CASSFAFTDTQYF.

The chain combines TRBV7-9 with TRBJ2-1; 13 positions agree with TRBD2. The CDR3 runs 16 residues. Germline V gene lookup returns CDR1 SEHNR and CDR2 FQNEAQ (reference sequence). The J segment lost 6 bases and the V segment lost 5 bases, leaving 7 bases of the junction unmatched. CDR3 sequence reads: CASSARTSGSINEQFF. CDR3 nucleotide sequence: TGTGCCAGCAGCGCCCGGACTAGCGGGAGTATCAATGAGCAGTTCTTC. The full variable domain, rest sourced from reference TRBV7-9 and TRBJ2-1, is DTGVSQNPRHKITKRGQNVTFRCDPISEHNRLYWYRQTLGQGPEFLTYFQNEAQLEKSRLLSDRFSAERPKGSFSTLEIQRTEQGDSAMYLCASSARTSGSINEQFFGPGTRLTVL.

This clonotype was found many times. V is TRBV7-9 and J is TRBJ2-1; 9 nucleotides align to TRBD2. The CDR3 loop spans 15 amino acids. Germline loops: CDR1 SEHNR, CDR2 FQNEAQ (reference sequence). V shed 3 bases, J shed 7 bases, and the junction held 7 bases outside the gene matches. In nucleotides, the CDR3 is TGTGCCAGCAGCTTGATAGCGGGGGAGAAGAATGAGCAGTTCTTC. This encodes CASSLIAGEKNEQFF. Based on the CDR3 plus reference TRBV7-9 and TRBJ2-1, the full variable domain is DTGVSQNPRHKITKRGQNVTFRCDPISEHNRLYWYRQTLGQGPEFLTYFQNEAQLEKSRLLSDRFSAERPKGSFSTLEIQRTEQGDSAMYLCASSLIAGEKNEQFFGPGTRLTVL.

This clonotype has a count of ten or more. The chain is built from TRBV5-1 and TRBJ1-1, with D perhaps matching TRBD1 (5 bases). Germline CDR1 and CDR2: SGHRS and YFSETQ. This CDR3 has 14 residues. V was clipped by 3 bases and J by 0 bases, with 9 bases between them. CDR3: CASSSDSMNTEAFF. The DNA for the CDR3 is TGCGCCAGCAGCTCCGACAGCATGAACACTGAAGCTTTCTTT.

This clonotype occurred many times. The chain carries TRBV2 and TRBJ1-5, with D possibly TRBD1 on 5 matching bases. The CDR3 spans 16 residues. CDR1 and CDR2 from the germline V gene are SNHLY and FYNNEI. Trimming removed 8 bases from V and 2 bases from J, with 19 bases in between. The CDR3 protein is CASGGIGISGNQPQHF. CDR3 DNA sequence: TGTGCCAGCGGGGGAATAGGGATTTCCGGCAATCAGCCCCAGCATTTT.